Given below is one T cell receptor beta chain in context. These data come from a study of cytomegalovirus exposure and HLA in healthy donors. Primers for the PCR totalled 60 Vbeta and 13 Jbeta. The data were produced by immunoSEQ multiplex PCR, yet TCRdb's version contains in-frame clones alone and is incomplete. The sample has about 270,000 clones, 65% to 85% seen once. Trimming cost V 2 bases and J 3 bases, with 9 bases left between them. This CDR3 has 14 residues. The chain joins TRBV5-7 to TRBJ2-1, with D unresolved. TRBV5-7 is recorded as an ORF, its role being uncertain. Source material: PBMCs. This TCR was recovered from a female donor in good health and CMV-seronegative. DNA for the CDR3: TGTGCCAGCAGCTTCCGGGTCCGCTACAATGAGCAGTTCTTC. Translated: CASSFRVRYNEQFF.